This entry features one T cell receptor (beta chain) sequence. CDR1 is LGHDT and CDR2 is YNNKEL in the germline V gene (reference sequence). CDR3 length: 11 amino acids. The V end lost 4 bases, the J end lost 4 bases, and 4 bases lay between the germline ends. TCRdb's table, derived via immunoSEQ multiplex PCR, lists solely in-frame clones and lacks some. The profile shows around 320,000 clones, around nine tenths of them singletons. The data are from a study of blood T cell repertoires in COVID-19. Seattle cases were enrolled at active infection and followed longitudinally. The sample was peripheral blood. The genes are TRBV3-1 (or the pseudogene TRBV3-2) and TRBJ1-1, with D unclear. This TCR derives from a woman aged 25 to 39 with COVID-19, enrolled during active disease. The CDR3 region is CASSLGTEAFF. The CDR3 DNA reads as TGTGCCAGCAGCCTCGGCACTGAAGCTTTCTTT.